This T cell receptor (beta chain) was obtained from a study of blood T cell repertoires in COVID-19. Across the study: Samples representing acute and convalescent COVID-19 were sourced from the United States, Italy and Spain. Sample material is recorded as cDNA or gDNA derived from T cells, B-cell-depleted T cells, or PBMCs.

The CDR3 is 14 amino acids. V lost 6 bases and J 2 bases, leaving 11 bases between the germline ends. Germline V gene lookup returns CDR1 MNHEY and CDR2 SVGAGI. Original handling: Estimated nucleated cell counts came from reference gene primer amplification. Repertoires were generated with immunoSEQ multiplex PCR, while TCRdb's copy carries only in-frame clones and drops some. V and J calls and clone size follow that table, whereas D and trimming were derived from the DNA. The sample records 80,000 to 90,000 clones, around 82% being singletons. This clone came up a few times. Sequencing used peripheral blood. V gene TRBV6-5 combines with J gene TRBJ2-4; D perhaps matches TRBD1 (6 bases). This clonotype was sampled from a woman older than 75 with acute or convalescent COVID-19. This CDR3 reads CASRETGPKNIQYF. The CDR3 bases are TGTGCCAGCAGGGAGACAGGACCCAAAAACATTCAGTACTTC.